This T cell receptor (beta chain) was recorded in a study of T cells in Graves' hyperthyroidism and ophthalmopathy (dated by TCRdb to between 2019 and 2020). Regarding the research as a whole: Peripheral blood was sampled at the time of initial diagnosis, prior to any treatment. A discovery cohort of around 98 patients, about 43 with Graves' ophthalmopathy and 55 to 60 with stable Graves' hyperthyroidism, was used to find distinguishing TCR V-J signatures. Prospective prediction of ophthalmopathy was tested in an independent validation cohort of 18 hyperthyroidism patients and 17 patients who later progressed to ophthalmopathy. The 100 discovery patients were randomly split 7:3 into training and test sets. Thyroid tissue and blood T-cell repertoires from six Graves' hyperthyroidism patients were also compared in the study. After blood sampling, hyperthyroidism patients were treated with methimazole at a starting dose of 30 mg daily, and ophthalmopathy patients were treated with high-dose intravenous methylprednisolone. The paper describes TCR Vbeta CDR3 sequencing of around 130 peripheral blood samples, made up of 43 ophthalmopathy patients, roughly 80 hyperthyroidism patients and 17 progressor patients.

General findings and caveats noted by the study authors: Ophthalmopathy was separated from stable hyperthyroidism by a 13 V-J signature model, with approximately 89% sensitivity and about 81% specificity obtained in cross-validation and 80%/75% obtained in testing. In validation, progression to ophthalmopathy was predicted by the model with around 71% sensitivity and just over 72% specificity, a median of around 6.5 months before onset. Blood samples also contained most of the expanded thyroid clonotypes (frequency above 0.001), which suggests that blood repertoires may reflect thyroid immune responses. Sample size was not statistically predetermined, and blinding of investigators to group allocation was not performed.

Note on this clonotype: The antigen it binds to is not known. Per-nucleotide qualities are absent, and no much larger clonotype sits a single base away.

The TCR beta CDR3 regions were amplified from the RNA transcripts. For the first round of RT-PCR on the TCR CDR3, the HTBI primer set was used together with the Qiagen OneStep RT-PCR kit. A second multiplex PCR round built the libraries, followed by size selection and purification. Libraries were sequenced paired-end with 100 bp reads on an Illumina HiSeq2000. On the authors' methods: SOAPnuke was used to process the raw data, removing reads that contained adapters or uncalled bases, had a mean Phred below 15, or lacked an exact match to the constant primer or identifier. High-quality paired reads were merged with COPE v1.2.5, and unique nucleotide sequences were defined as clonotypes. MiTCR v1.1 was used to align clonotypes to the IMGT TRBV, TRBD and TRBJ reference segments. The analysis was restricted to V-J combinations with a frequency above 0.0001, which together covered just over 98% of the repertoires. A TCS score was defined as the ratio of F50 (clonal expansion) to E x V (chaos), with BLOSUM62-based TCRdist applied between CDR3 peptides within each V-J. Welch's t-statistics and random forest reduced just over 500 V-J features to about 13, which were used in a naive Bayes classifier (R e1071). The public reads were run again by TCRdb, first through fastp at Q25 and then through MiXCR, and only productive beta chains were kept. For every CDR3 protein sequence, its rows merge into one entry that carries the most common genes and DNA. The V and J calls were not made by the authors but by TCRdb's processing. The sample yields about 590,000 distinct CDR3 sequences; less than 20% were counted once. The ten largest make up 6.5% to 8% of the sample.

The CDR3 starts with the cysteine, ends with the phenylalanine, and has 12 residues. Just the 36-base CDR3 DNA is kept, in frame starting at base 1. Per the germline V gene, LGHNA is the CDR1 and YSLEER is the CDR2. Relative to germline, V is 2 bases shorter and J is 13 bases shorter, with 9 bases between their ends. Stable Graves' hyperthyroidism was defined as no progression to ophthalmopathy during 18 months of follow-up. Hyperthyroidism patients were newly diagnosed, with disease duration under 2 months, and aged 18 to 65 years. The study excluded patients with uncontrolled infections, other autoimmune diseases, pregnancy or lactation. Clinical symptoms, serum thyroxine and TRAb, thyroid ultrasound, and orbital computed tomography formed the basis for the diagnoses. PBMCs were separated from over 9 ml of fresh peripheral blood using Ficoll-Paque density gradient centrifugation. Total RNA was extracted with Trizol reagent, and quality was checked on an Agilent 2100 Bioanalyzer.

This chain joins TRBV4-3 to TRBJ1-6; matching of 5 bases hints at TRBD1 as the D gene. Sequencing was carried out using blood. The TCR was taken from a woman aged 25 to 39 with Graves' hyperthyroidism. The DNA sequence is TGCGCCAGCAGCCAACCCGGGGGGCCCCTCCACTTT. The encoded protein is CASSQPGGPLHF.